The 5 T cell receptor beta chains below were found in one sample sequenced in a study of OX40 agonist ivuxolimab in advanced cancers. Profiled with immunoSEQ multiplex PCR; TCRdb holds only in-frame clones, not every one. The table includes some 100,000 clones, about nine tenths detected once. The sample here was CD4+ or CD8+ T cells sorted from blood, taken in a trial of the OX40 agonist ivuxolimab. These receptors were obtained from an adult with an advanced solid tumor such as melanoma, head and neck, liver or kidney cancer.

A single count supports this clone. This chain links TRBV6-1 with TRBJ2-2; tentative D call: TRBD2 (6 bases). The germline CDR1 and CDR2 sequences are MNHNS and SASEGT. V was trimmed by 4 bases and J by 6 bases, leaving 6 bases between them. The CDR3 length is 12 residues. The CDR3 sequence is CASSGLAGELFF. The CDR3 DNA follows: TGTGCCAGCAGTGGACTAGCCGGGGAGCTGTTTTTT.

The chain employs TRBV7-8 and TRBJ1-3, with D unresolved. The CDR3 is made up of 13 amino acids. Trimming left V 5 bases short and J 0 bases short, with 5 bases between. Germline V gives CDR1 SGHVS, CDR2 FQNEAQ. CDR3 sequence reads: CASSTSSGNTIYF. The DNA of the CDR3 is TGTGCCAGCAGCACTAGCTCTGGAAACACCATATATTTT.

In DNA, the CDR3 is TGTGCCAGCAAGCCCAGCGAGGGGGGGAATGAGCAGTTCTTC. This encodes CASKPSEGGNEQFF. The chain carries TRBV5-7 and TRBJ2-1, with TRBD2 as a possible D gene (7 bases). TRBV5-7 is assigned to the ORF class and has an uncertain function. Trimming left V 6 bases short and J 7 bases short, with 17 bases between. This CDR3 is 14 amino acids long.

The CDR3 DNA reads TGTGCCAGCAGTGAAGGGGGAGGCACAGATACGCAGTATTTT. This translates into CASSEGGGTDTQYF. The chain couples TRBV6-1 to TRBJ2-3; a weak D match, TRBD2 (5 bases). Trimming shortened V by 1 base and J by 1 base, and 6 bases separated the two germline ends. Germline V gene lookup returns CDR1 MNHNS and CDR2 SASEGT. The CDR3 runs to 14 residues.

The chain has TRBV18 and TRBJ2-3, with 8 bases lining up with TRBD1. Germline lookup yields CDR1 KGHSH and CDR2 LQKENI. The junction had 12 bases not matched to a gene; V was cut back by 2 bases and J by 5 bases. This CDR3 is 17 amino acids long. CDR3 in DNA: TGTGCCAGCTCACCATCTGGCGGCAGGGGGCTAGGAGATACGCAGTATTTT. Translated, it gives CASSPSGGRGLGDTQYF.